The 28 T cell receptor beta chains presented below share a single source sample, sequenced in a study of early T cells in non-severe SARS-CoV-2 infection. TCRdb called the 5' RACE reads again in MiXCR, with one record for every CDR3 protein. The data contain 56,000 or so distinct CDR3 sequences, approximately 8% of them singletons. Material: whole blood. The receptors stem from an adult who was a healthcare worker with PCR-confirmed SARS-CoV-2 infection or an uninfected control (not recorded which).

The chain uses TRBV2 and TRBJ1-6; D is unresolved. This CDR3 is built from 16 residues. V dropped 6 bases and J dropped 9 bases, with 21 bases sitting between them. In germline, CDR1 is SNHLY, CDR2 FYNNEI. CDR3: CASSPAEVTLISPLHF. In DNA, the CDR3 is TGTGCCAGCAGCCCTGCGGAGGTGACCCTAATTTCACCCCTCCACTTT.

This clonotype was seen a few times. The chain is built from TRBV27 and TRBJ1-1; possible D gene TRBD1, 5 bases. The CDR3 runs 16 residues. CDR1 MNHEY and CDR2 SMNVEV come from the germline V gene (reference sequence). Trimming took 3 bases from V and 6 from J, leaving 20 bases between them. Written as DNA, the CDR3 is TGTGCCAGCAGTTTGTCTGGGGCAAGGTTCCGACCTGAAGCTTTCTTT. Translation: CASSLSGARFRPEAFF.

This clonotype has a count of ten or more. The chain has TRBV28 and TRBJ2-1, with 10 bases lining up with TRBD1. The V segment lost 6 bases and the J segment 6 bases; nucleotides outside the gene matches: 5. Germline values: CDR1 MDHEN, CDR2 SYDVKM. This CDR3 comprises 14 residues. CDR3: CASSDGTGVNEQFF. In DNA form, the CDR3 reads TGTGCCAGCAGCGACGGGACAGGGGTCAATGAGCAGTTCTTC.

This clonotype was picked up many times. This rearrangement joins TRBV20-1 to TRBJ1-5, with D possibly being TRBD1 (5 bases). The V and J ends lost 1 base and 4 bases respectively, with 11 bases between them. The CDR3 consists of 14 residues. Germline-derived CDR1 and CDR2 are DFQATT and SNEGSKA (reference sequence). The CDR3 is CSARVGGVNQPQHF. The DNA for the CDR3 is TGCAGTGCTAGAGTCGGGGGAGTTAATCAGCCCCAGCATTTT.

The chain is built from TRBV20-1 and TRBJ1-1, with a possible D match to TRBD1 (5 bases). Germline lookup yields CDR1 DFQATT and CDR2 SNEGSKA (reference sequence). The CDR3 extends over 11 amino acids. The ends were cut back, 3 bases at V and 11 bases at J, with 13 bases in the middle. CDR3 sequence reads: CSASGSGYAFF. The CDR3 DNA reads as TGCAGTGCTAGTGGGTCAGGGTACGCTTTCTTT.

This clonotype has a count of ten or more. The chain employs TRBV5-1 and TRBJ1-1, with no clear D. Germline loops: CDR1 SGHRS, CDR2 YFSETQ. V lost 2 bases to trimming and J lost 3 bases, with 17 bases between them. The CDR3 is 16 amino acids. CDR3 sequence (DNA): TGCGCCAGCAGCTTCGGATCCCATGTTGTGGACACTGAAGCTTTCTTT. Translated: CASSFGSHVVDTEAFF.

The sample holds many counts of this clonotype. The gene calls are TRBV20-1 and TRBJ1-4; no definite D call. Germline CDR1 reads DFQATT; CDR2 reads SNEGSKA (reference sequence). The V and J ends lost 4 bases and 9 bases respectively, with 21 bases between them. The CDR3 spans 15 residues. The CDR3 protein is CSATSGDLTMKKLFF. The CDR3 nucleotides are TGCAGTGCTACCTCTGGGGATCTTACGATGAAAAAACTGTTTTTT.

This clonotype showed up many times. This sequence joins TRBV27 and TRBJ2-7; 7 bases are shared with TRBD2. The junction had 6 bases not matched to a gene; V was cut back by 2 bases and J by 2 bases. The CDR3 runs 15 residues. Per the germline V gene, CDR1 is MNHEY and CDR2 is SMNVEV (reference sequence). The CDR3 DNA follows: TGTGCCAGCAGTTTAAGATCTAGCGGAACCTACGAGCAGTACTTC. Protein product: CASSLRSSGTYEQYF.

This clonotype was seen many times. The chain uses TRBV20-1 and TRBJ2-5; D perhaps matches TRBD2 (7 bases). CDR3 length: 13 amino acids. V lost 6 bases, J lost 5 bases, and 16 bases lay in between. Germline CDR1 DFQATT, CDR2 SNEGSKA (reference sequence). The CDR3 DNA reads as TGCAGTGCCCGACGAGGGGGAGGGGAGACCCAGTACTTC. Protein: CSARRGGGETQYF.

The sample holds a few counts of this clonotype. The chain joins TRBV20-1 to TRBJ1-3, with D maybe TRBD1 (5 bases). The CDR3 has 13 residues. Germline V gives CDR1 DFQATT, CDR2 SNEGSKA (reference sequence). V lost 5 bases and J lost 1, with 9 bases in between. CDR3 region: CSAQDTSGNTIYF. CDR3 coding DNA: TGCAGTGCTCAGGACACATCTGGAAACACCATATATTTT.

This clonotype came up a few times. The chain is built from TRBV25-1 and TRBJ2-1, with 10 bases matching TRBD2. The CDR3 has 15 residues. Looked up from germline, CDR1 is MGHDK and CDR2 is SYGVNS. The ends lost 3 bases at V and 6 bases at J; junction bases unmatched: 5. The CDR3 region is CASSEYSGGVNEQFF. The CDR3 coding sequence is TGTGCCAGCAGTGAGTACAGCGGGGGGGTCAATGAGCAGTTCTTC.

This clonotype has more than one count but fewer than ten. The chain links TRBV9 to TRBJ2-1, with 10 bases fitting TRBD2. V gave up 6 bases and J gave up 7 bases; unmatched junction bases: 10. The length of the CDR3 is 15 residues. The V gene's germline CDR1 is SGDLS and CDR2 YYNGEE. CDR3: CASNNMGLASNEQFF. CDR3 sequence (DNA): TGTGCCAGCAACAACATGGGACTAGCGAGTAATGAGCAGTTCTTC.

The chain couples TRBV7-8 to TRBJ2-5; 7 nucleotides agree with TRBD1. The CDR3 covers 17 residues. After removal of 1 base from V and 1 base from J, the junction contained 9 bases not matched to a gene. From germline, CDR1 is SGHVS and CDR2 FQNEAQ. This chain's CDR3 is CASSLGYGTDFQETQYF. DNA for the CDR3: TGTGCCAGCAGCTTAGGGTACGGGACAGACTTCCAAGAGACCCAGTACTTC.

The V gene is TRBV13, the J gene TRBJ2-1; TRBD2 aligns across 11 bases. The CDR3 has 16 amino acids. Trimming removed 1 base from V and 2 bases from J; junction bases left unmatched: 1. Germline V gene data show CDR1 as PRHDT and CDR2 as FYEKMQ (reference sequence). Here the CDR3 reads CASSLAGLAAYNEQFF. CDR3 nucleotides: TGTGCCAGCAGCTTAGCGGGACTAGCGGCCTACAATGAGCAGTTCTTC.

The chain couples TRBV19 to TRBJ2-7, with 7 bases that match TRBD2. V was pared by 6 bases and J by 0 bases, with 8 bases of the junction left unmatched. Germline assignment: CDR1 LNHDA and CDR2 SQIVND (reference sequence). The CDR3 is made up of 15 amino acids. The CDR3 region is CASRAGGSNSYEQYF. Here the CDR3 DNA reads TGTGCCAGTAGAGCCGGCGGGAGTAACTCCTACGAGCAGTACTTC.

This clonotype was picked up a small number of times. The chain uses TRBV9 and TRBJ2-3; 13 bases fit TRBD2. This CDR3 comprises 17 residues. Germline values: CDR1 SGDLS, CDR2 YYNGEE. The V segment lost 3 bases and the J segment 1 base; nucleotides outside the gene matches: 5. The DNA for the CDR3 is TGTGCCAGCAGCGCCCGACTAGCGGGGGGTGGCACAGATACGCAGTATTTT. Amino acids: CASSARLAGGGTDTQYF. Drawing the rest from reference TRBV9 and TRBJ2-3, the complete variable domain is DSGVTQTPKHLITATGQRVTLRCSPRSGDLSVYWYQQSLDQGLQFLIQYYNGEERAKGNILERFSAQQFPDLHSELNLSSLELGDSALYFCASSARLAGGGTDTQYFGPGTRLTVL.

The chain carries TRBV11-2 and TRBJ2-3, with TRBD2 matching over 8 bases. Per the germline V gene, CDR1 is SGHAT and CDR2 is FQNNGV. Trimming at V came to 4 bases and at J to 7 bases, leaving 10 bases not matched to a gene. CDR3 length: 15 amino acids. The CDR3 DNA is TGTGCCAGCAGCTCCGGGACTAGTGCGCTCAATACGCAGTATTTT. Translated, it gives CASSSGTSALNTQYF.

This clonotype was seen ten or more times. V is TRBV28 and J is TRBJ2-7; the match to TRBD2 covers 12 bases. The V and J ends lost 5 bases and 3 bases, in that order; junction bases with no gene match: 2. In germline, CDR1 is MDHEN, CDR2 SYDVKM. The CDR3 has 14 amino acids. CDR3: CASSLAGGRYEQYF. Written as DNA, the CDR3 is TGTGCCAGCAGTCTAGCGGGAGGGCGCTACGAGCAGTACTTC. The whole variable domain, remainder taken from reference TRBV28 and TRBJ2-7, is DVKVTQSSRYLVKRTGEKVFLECVQDMDHENMFWYRQDPGLGLRLIYFSYDVKMKEKGDIPEGYSVSREKKERFSLILESASTNQTSMYLCASSLAGGRYEQYFGPGTRLTVT.

There are many counts of this clonotype. The chain employs TRBV29-1 and TRBJ1-1; 9 nucleotides line up with TRBD1. The CDR3 runs 16 residues. Looked up from germline, CDR1 is SQVTM and CDR2 is ANQGSEA. J was trimmed by 2 bases and V by 6 bases; bases with no gene match: 13. CDR3: CSVDTGGRRINTEAFF. In nucleotides, the CDR3 is TGCAGCGTAGACACAGGGGGCCGAAGGATCAACACTGAAGCTTTCTTT.

Comments on this clonotype: The germline gene is not matched at one end of the junction; a read error may be the cause. The genes are TRBV3-1 and TRBJ2-1; tentatively, D is TRBD1 (5 bases). The CDR3 covers 21 residues. CDR1 is LGHDT, CDR2 YNNKEL, per germline (reference sequence). Here the CDR3 DNA reads TGTACCAGCAGCCAAGAGCATCTCACGACCGGCAGGGATAATAGGAACAATGAGCAGTTCTTC. Amino acids: CTSSQEHLTTGRDNRNNEQFF.

This clonotype was detected only a few times. J is TRBJ2-1 and V is TRBV11-3; D may be TRBD1 (5 bases). The V and J ends lost 5 bases and 8 bases respectively, with 10 bases between them. Germline V gene data show CDR1 as SGHNT and CDR2 as YENEEA. The CDR3 consists of 12 residues. The CDR3 nucleotides are TGTGCCAGCAGCCAGCAGGGCTATGAGCAGTTCTTC. Translated: CASSQQGYEQFF.

There are a few counts of this clonotype. This chain joins TRBV7-2 and TRBJ1-2; D possibly corresponds to TRBD1 (5 bases). Germline-derived CDR1 and CDR2 are SGHTA and FQGNSA. The CDR3 has 14 residues. The V gene lost 4 bases and the J gene lost 7 bases, with 16 bases spanning the gap. The CDR3 loop reads CASSSTPGLSGYTF. DNA for the CDR3: TGTGCCAGCAGCTCCACCCCAGGGTTAAGTGGCTACACCTTC.

This clonotype was picked up many times. This chain links TRBV30 with TRBJ2-6; a weak D match, TRBD1 (6 bases). The ends were cut back, 3 bases at V and 2 bases at J, with 8 bases in the middle. Germline V lookup: CDR1 GTSNPN, CDR2 SVGIG (reference sequence). This CDR3 comprises 14 residues. The CDR3 loop is CAWRTGPGANVLTF. In DNA, the CDR3 is TGTGCCTGGAGAACAGGGCCTGGGGCCAACGTCCTGACTTTC.

This rearrangement joins TRBV6-1 to TRBJ1-5; D gene uncertain. V gave up 4 bases and J gave up 4 bases, with 14 bases separating them. The CDR3 length is 15 residues. From germline, CDR1 is MNHNS and CDR2 SASEGT. The CDR3 protein is CASSARGVGNQPQHF. In nucleotides, the CDR3 is TGTGCCAGCAGTGCACGTGGGGTGGGAAATCAGCCCCAGCATTTT.

This clonotype was picked up many times. V gene TRBV11-2 combines with J gene TRBJ1-2; D is possibly TRBD1 (5 bases). The CDR3 loop spans 13 amino acids. V lost 4 bases to trimming and J lost 4 bases, with 10 bases between them. Germline assignment: CDR1 SGHAT and CDR2 FQNNGV. The CDR3 DNA reads as TGTGCCAGCAGCTCTGGGACGTTCTATGGCTACACCTTC. Its protein product is CASSSGTFYGYTF.

The chain employs TRBV30 and TRBJ2-1, with D tentatively TRBD1 (6 bases). Germline V lookup: CDR1 GTSNPN, CDR2 SVGIG (reference sequence). There are 13 residues in the CDR3. The V end was cut by 8 bases, the J end by 5 bases, with 16 bases between. CDR3 residues: CAASGTPNNEQFF. In DNA form, the CDR3 reads TGTGCCGCATCCGGGACACCGAACAATGAGCAGTTCTTC.

This clonotype was counted a few times. CDR3 in DNA: TGCGCCAGCCGGGACCTGCTGCCAATTCAGTACTTC. Its protein is CASRDLLPIQYF. This chain links TRBV10-2 with TRBJ2-4; possibly TRBD1 or TRBD2 for D (5 bases each). There are 12 residues in the CDR3. The germline V gene encodes CDR1 WSHSY and CDR2 SAAADI. V lost 8 bases, J lost 10 bases, and 15 bases lay in between.

This clonotype was recorded a few times. The chain couples TRBV3-1 to TRBJ2-1; D might be TRBD2 (5 bases). Trimming shortened V by 6 bases and J by 0 bases, and 12 bases separated the two germline ends. CDR3 length: 15 residues. Looked up from germline, CDR1 is LGHDT and CDR2 is YNNKEL (reference sequence). The CDR3: CASSDHGVSYNEQFF. The DNA of the CDR3 is TGTGCCAGCAGTGACCACGGGGTCTCCTACAATGAGCAGTTCTTC.